These 5 T cell receptor beta chains share one sample of origin, sequenced in a study of human T cells and chemical hapten exposure. Time point reported: pre-sensitization, week 0. Stated treatment: therapeutic diphenylcyclopropenone sensitization with weekly scalp DPC. Each CDR3 protein is one row after TCRdb ran MiXCR on the RACE reads. The table records more than 75,000 distinct CDR3 sequences, roughly 9.1% of them present only once. Sequenced here: whole blood, sampled in connection with sensitization to the hapten diphenylcyclopropenone (DPC). The receptors come from a woman in her thirties or forties with alopecia areata. Some clones in this sample may be carry-over from other donors' samples.

In its sample, this clonotype was seen many times. Here the CDR3 reads CASSQDNRGDTQYF. The CDR3 DNA follows: TGCGCCAGCAGCCAAGATAACAGGGGAGATACGCAGTATTTT. The chain has TRBV4-3 and TRBJ2-3; 7 nucleotides agree with TRBD1. The CDR3 is 14 amino acids. Germline CDR1 is LGHNA and CDR2 is YSLEER. The V gene end was trimmed by 0 bases and the J gene end by 5 bases; junction bases not matched to a gene: 2.

This clonotype came up many times. V usage is TRBV5-1 and J usage is TRBJ2-3; either TRBD1 or TRBD2 may fit D (5 bases each). Per germline, CDR1 SGHRS and CDR2 YFSETQ. V was pared by 4 bases and J by 5 bases, with 17 bases between. The CDR3 sequence is 15 residues long. CDR3 protein: CASSKSDRGGDTQYF. As DNA, the CDR3 is TGCGCCAGCAGCAAGAGTGACCGTGGGGGAGATACGCAGTATTTT.

This clonotype was counted a few times. CDR3 sequence (DNA): TGTGCCACCCTCGATGAGCAGTACTTC. Translation gives CATLDEQYF. V and J are TRBV25-1 and TRBJ2-7; D not certain. V was shortened by 10 bases and J by 7 bases, with 8 bases between the two germline ends. Germline V lookup: CDR1 MGHDK, CDR2 SYGVNS. This CDR3 comprises 9 residues.

This chain uses TRBV20-1 with TRBJ1-2; D ambiguous. The length of the CDR3 is 14 residues. Trimming stripped 2 bases from V and 5 bases from J, with 15 bases between. The germline V gene encodes CDR1 DFQATT and CDR2 SNEGSKA (reference sequence). Written as DNA, the CDR3 is TGCAGTGCTAGAAGGACGGGGAACCCTTATGGCTACACCTTC. Residues: CSARRTGNPYGYTF.

This clonotype has ten or more counts. The chain recombines TRBV7-3 with TRBJ2-1, with TRBD2 matching over 8 bases. V lost 5 bases to trimming and J lost 5 bases; unmatched junction nucleotides: 8. Per germline, CDR1 SGHTA and CDR2 FQGTGA. This CDR3 region has 15 residues. The CDR3 loop is CASSPLAGGHNEQFF. The CDR3 DNA follows: TGTGCCAGCAGCCCCCTTGCGGGGGGCCACAATGAGCAGTTCTTC. The whole variable domain, remainder taken from reference TRBV7-3 and TRBJ2-1, is GAGVSQTPSNKVTEKGKYVELRCDPISGHTALYWYRQSLGQGPEFLIYFQGTGAADDSGLPNDRFFAVRPEGSVSTLKIQRTERGDSAVYLCASSPLAGGHNEQFFGPGTRLTVL.